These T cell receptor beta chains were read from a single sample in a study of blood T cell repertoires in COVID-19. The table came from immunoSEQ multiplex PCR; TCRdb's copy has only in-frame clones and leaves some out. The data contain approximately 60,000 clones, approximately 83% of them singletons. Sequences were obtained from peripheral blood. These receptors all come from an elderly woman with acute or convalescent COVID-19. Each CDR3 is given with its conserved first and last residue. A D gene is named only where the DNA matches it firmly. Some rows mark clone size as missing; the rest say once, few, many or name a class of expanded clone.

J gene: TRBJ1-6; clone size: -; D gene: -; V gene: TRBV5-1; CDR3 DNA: TGCGCCAGCAGCTTGGTAAAGGGGGATTCACCCCTCCACTTT; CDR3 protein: CASSLVKGDSPLHF
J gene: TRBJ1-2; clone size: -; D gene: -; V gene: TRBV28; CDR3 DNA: TGTGCCAGCAGTTTGGACGGCACGGACAAAACGGCTGGCTACACCTTC; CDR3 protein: CASSLDGTDKTAGYTF
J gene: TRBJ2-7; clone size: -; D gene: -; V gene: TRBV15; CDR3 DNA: TGTGCCACCAGCAGAGATTGGGCGGGCTCCTACGAGCAGTACTTC; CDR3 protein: CATSRDWAGSYEQYF
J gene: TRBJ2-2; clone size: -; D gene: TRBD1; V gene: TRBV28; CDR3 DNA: TGTGCCATCGAACTTACAGGGGATCGGAACACCGGGGAGCTGTTTTTT; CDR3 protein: CAIELTGDRNTGELFF
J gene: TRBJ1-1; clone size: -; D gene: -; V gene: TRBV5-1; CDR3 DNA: TGCGCCAGCAGCCCGCAGGAATGGGTCACTGAAGCTTTCTTT; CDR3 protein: CASSPQEWVTEAFF
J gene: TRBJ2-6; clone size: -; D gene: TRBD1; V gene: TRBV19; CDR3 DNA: TGTGCCAGTAGGGGACAGGGCCCTACCGGGGCCAACGTCCTGACTTTC; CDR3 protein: CASRGQGPTGANVLTF
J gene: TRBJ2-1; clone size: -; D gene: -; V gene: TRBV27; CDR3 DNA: TGTGCCAGCAGTTTACAGCCAGCGGCGAGTTCCTACAATGAGCAGTTCTTC; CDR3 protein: CASSLQPAASSYNEQFF
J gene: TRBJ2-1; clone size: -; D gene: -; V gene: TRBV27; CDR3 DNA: TGTGCCAGCAGTTTGGAACGACTTTCCTACAATGAGCAGTTCTTC; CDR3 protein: CASSLERLSYNEQFF
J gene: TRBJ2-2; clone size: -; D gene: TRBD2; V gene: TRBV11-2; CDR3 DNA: TGTGCCAGCAGCCCTAGGGGGAGGGTAGCGGGAGAATCTTCCGGGGAGCTGTTTTTT; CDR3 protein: CASSPRGRVAGESSGELFF
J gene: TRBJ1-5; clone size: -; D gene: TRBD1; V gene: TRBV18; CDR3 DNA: TGTGCCAGCTCACCAGGAGCGGGACAGGTAGGCAATCAGCCCCAGCATTTT; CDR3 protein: CASSPGAGQVGNQPQHF
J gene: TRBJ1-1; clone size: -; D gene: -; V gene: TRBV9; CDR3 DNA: TGTGCCAGCAGCGCACAGGGTTTGAACACTGAAGCTTTCTTT; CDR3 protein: CASSAQGLNTEAFF
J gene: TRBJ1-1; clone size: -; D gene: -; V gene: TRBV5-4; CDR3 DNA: TGTGCCAGCACCTTCGGACAGAAAATGAACACTGAAGCTTTCTTT; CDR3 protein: CASTFGQKMNTEAFF
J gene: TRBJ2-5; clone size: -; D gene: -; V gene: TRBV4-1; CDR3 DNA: TGCGCCAGCAGCCAAAATTTGCCCAGAGAGACCCAGTACTTC; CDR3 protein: CASSQNLPRETQYF
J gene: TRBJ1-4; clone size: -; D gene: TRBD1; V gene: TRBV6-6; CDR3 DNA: TGTGCCAGCAGTCGACCGGACAGGGCAACTAATGAAAAACTGTTTTTT; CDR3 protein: CASSRPDRATNEKLFF
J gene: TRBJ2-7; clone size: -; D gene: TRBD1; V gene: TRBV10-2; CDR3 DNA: TGCGCCAGCAGTGACACCGGGACAGGAACCTACGAGCAGTACTTC; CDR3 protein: CASSDTGTGTYEQYF
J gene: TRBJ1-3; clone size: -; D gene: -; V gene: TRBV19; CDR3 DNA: TGTGCCAGTAGTAGACTGGGCACCATATATTTT; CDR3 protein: CASSRLGTIYF
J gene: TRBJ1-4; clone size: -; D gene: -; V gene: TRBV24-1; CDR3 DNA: TGTGCCACCAGTGATTCTTACGGGGAGAAACTGTTTTTT; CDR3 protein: CATSDSYGEKLFF
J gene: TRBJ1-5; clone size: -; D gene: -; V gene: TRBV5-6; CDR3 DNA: TGTGCCAGCAGCTTTAGGGGTAGCAATCAGCCCCAGCATTTT; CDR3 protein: CASSFRGSNQPQHF
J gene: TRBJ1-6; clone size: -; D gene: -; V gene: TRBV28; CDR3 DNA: TGTGCCAGCAGTTCCCGACAGAATTCACCCCTCCACTTT; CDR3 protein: CASSSRQNSPLHF
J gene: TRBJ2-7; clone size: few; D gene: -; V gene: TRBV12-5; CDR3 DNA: TGTGCTAGTGGTTTGGGGACAGTCTCCTACGAGCAGTACTTC; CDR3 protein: CASGLGTVSYEQYF
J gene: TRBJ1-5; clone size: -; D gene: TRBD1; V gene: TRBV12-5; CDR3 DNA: TGTGCTAGTGGTGATGAGGACAGGGATCATCAGCCCCAGCATTTT; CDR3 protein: CASGDEDRDHQPQHF
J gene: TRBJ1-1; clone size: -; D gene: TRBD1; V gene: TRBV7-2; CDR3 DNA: TGTGCCAGCAGCCGGTCAGGGGGAGCCACTGAAGCTTTCTTT; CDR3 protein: CASSRSGGATEAFF
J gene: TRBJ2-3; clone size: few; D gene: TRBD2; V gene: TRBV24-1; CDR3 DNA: TGTGCCACCGCATTAGCGGGGGGCACAGATACGCAGTATTTT; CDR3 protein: CATALAGGTDTQYF
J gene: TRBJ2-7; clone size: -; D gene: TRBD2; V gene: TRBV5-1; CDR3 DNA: TGCGCCAGCAGCTTTGTTCCTAGCGGGACCACCGGAAACGAGCAGTACTTC; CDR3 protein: CASSFVPSGTTGNEQYF
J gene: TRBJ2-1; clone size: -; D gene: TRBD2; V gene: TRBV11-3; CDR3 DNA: TGTGCCAGCGGGAGGGCAGCGGGAGTTGGTGAGCAGTTCTTC; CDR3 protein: CASGRAAGVGEQFF
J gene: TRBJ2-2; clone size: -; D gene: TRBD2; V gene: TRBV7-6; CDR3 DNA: TGTGCCAGCAGCTTTACTAGCGGGAACGGGGAGCTGTTTTTT; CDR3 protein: CASSFTSGNGELFF
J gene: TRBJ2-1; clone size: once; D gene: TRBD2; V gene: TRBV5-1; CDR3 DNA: TGCGCCAGCAGCCTGGGACTAGCATATGAGCAGTTCTTC; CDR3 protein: CASSLGLAYEQFF
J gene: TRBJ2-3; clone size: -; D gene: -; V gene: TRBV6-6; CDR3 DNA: TGTGCCGGAACGGGACACCTCACAGATACGCAGTATTTT; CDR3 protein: CAGTGHLTDTQYF
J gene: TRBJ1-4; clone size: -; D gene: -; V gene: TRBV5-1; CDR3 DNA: TGCGCCAGCAGCTTCGGGGAGGTCGCAACTAATGAAAAACTGTTTTTT; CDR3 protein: CASSFGEVATNEKLFF
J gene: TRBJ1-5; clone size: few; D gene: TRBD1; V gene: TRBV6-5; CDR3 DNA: TGTGCCAGCAGCCTAAACAGGGGGTATCAGCCCCAGCATTTT; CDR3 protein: CASSLNRGYQPQHF
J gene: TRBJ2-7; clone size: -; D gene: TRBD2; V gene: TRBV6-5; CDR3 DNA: TGTGCCAGCCCGGGACTAGAACTTTACGAGCAGTACTTC; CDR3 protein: CASPGLELYEQYF
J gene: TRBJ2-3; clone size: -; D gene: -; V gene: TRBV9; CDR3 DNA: TGTGCCAGCAGCCGGAGCCCTGCCTCCACAGATACGCAGTATTTT; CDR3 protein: CASSRSPASTDTQYF
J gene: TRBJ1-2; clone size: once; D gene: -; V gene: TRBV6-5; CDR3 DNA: TGTGCCAGCAGTTACGGTGTCAGGGAAGGTGGCTACACCTTC; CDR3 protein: CASSYGVREGGYTF
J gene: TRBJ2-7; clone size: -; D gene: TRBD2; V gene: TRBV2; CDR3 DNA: TGTGCCAGCAGTCCCCAGACTAGCACGGGGGGTGGTCGGTTATACGAGCAGTACTTC; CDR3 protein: CASSPQTSTGGGRLYEQYF
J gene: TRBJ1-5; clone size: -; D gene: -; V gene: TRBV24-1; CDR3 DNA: TGTGCCACCAGTGATTTATTGGGGCCCGATCAGCCCCAGCATTTT; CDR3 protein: CATSDLLGPDQPQHF
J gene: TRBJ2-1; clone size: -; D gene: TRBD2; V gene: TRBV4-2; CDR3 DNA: TGTGCCAGCAGCCAAGCCGGACTAGCCCAGGTCGATGAGCAGTTCTTC; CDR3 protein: CASSQAGLAQVDEQFF
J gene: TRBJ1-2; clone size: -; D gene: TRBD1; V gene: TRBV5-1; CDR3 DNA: TGCGCCAGCAGCCTAGAGACGGGACAGGGCGACTATGGCTACACCTTC; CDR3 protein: CASSLETGQGDYGYTF
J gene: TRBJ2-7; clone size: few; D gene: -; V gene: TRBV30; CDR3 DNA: TGTGCCTGGAGTTGGGAGAGCACCTACGAGCAGTACTTC; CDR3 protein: CAWSWESTYEQYF
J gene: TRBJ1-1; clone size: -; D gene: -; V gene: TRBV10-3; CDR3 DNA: TGTGCCATCACTGCGGGCATGAACACTGAAGCTTTCTTT; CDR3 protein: CAITAGMNTEAFF
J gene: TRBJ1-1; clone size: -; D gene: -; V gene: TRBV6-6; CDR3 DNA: TGTGCCAGCTCCTATCCCACGGGGGGTACTGAAGCTTTCTTT; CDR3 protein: CASSYPTGGTEAFF